The 30 T cell receptor beta chains below all came from one sample that was sequenced in a study of shared clonotypes between healthy human individuals. The data were produced by immunoSEQ multiplex PCR, yet TCRdb's version contains in-frame clones alone and is incomplete. The table shows 450,000 to 550,000 clones, with roughly 78% occurring only once. Sample: PBMCs. These receptors all stem from a woman aged 40 to 49 in good health. Some clones in this sample may be carry-over from other donors' samples.

The CDR3 coding sequence is TGTGCCAGCAGCCAGGAACAGGGGGCCACAGATACGCAGTATTTT. As protein: CASSQEQGATDTQYF. The gene calls are TRBV4-2 and TRBJ2-3, with 9 bases matching TRBD1. After removal of 3 bases from V and 2 bases from J, the junction contained 3 bases not matched to a gene. CDR3 size: 15 residues. The germline CDR1 and CDR2 sequences are LGHNA and YNFKEQ.

The chain employs TRBV27 and TRBJ2-3; tentatively, D is TRBD2 (6 bases). Germline CDR1 is MNHEY and CDR2 is SMNVEV (reference sequence). Trimming took 5 bases from V and 2 from J, leaving 17 bases between them. CDR3 length: 16 residues. The CDR3 protein is CASSTSRGKNTDTQYF. The CDR3 DNA reads TGTGCCAGCAGTACATCCCGGGGGAAAAACACAGATACGCAGTATTTT.

In regard to this clone: A junction boundary mismatches the germline segment, possibly from a read error. The chain links TRBV6-6 to TRBJ1-6, with D uncertain. The V gene's germline CDR1 is MNHNY and CDR2 SVGAGI (reference sequence). The CDR3 contains 15 residues. The CDR3 coding sequence is TGTGCCAGCAGGTACTCGAGCTCCTATAATTCACCCCTCCACTTT. It is translated as CASRYSSSYNSPLHF.

The genes are TRBV7-3 and TRBJ2-1; 7 bases fit TRBD2. The CDR3 spans 18 residues. Germline V CDR1 and CDR2: SGHTA, FQGTGA. V was clipped by 2 bases and J by 0 bases; unmatched bases: 10. The CDR3: CASSLWARASGSYNEQFF. CDR3 DNA sequence: TGTGCCAGCAGCTTATGGGCTCGGGCTAGCGGCTCCTACAATGAGCAGTTCTTC.

The rearrangement joins TRBV5-1 to TRBJ1-6, with D unresolved. The CDR3 is 16 amino acids. V lost 4 bases and J 8 bases, leaving 19 bases between the germline ends. Germline V gives CDR1 SGHRS, CDR2 YFSETQ. The CDR3 DNA sequence: TGCGCCAGCAGCGGGAGCCTGGGAGGGAGCGATTCACCCCTCCACTTT. It translates to CASSGSLGGSDSPLHF. The full variable domain, in which reference TRBV5-1 and TRBJ1-6 provide the parts outside the CDR3, is KAGVTQTPRYLIKTRGQQVTLSCSPISGHRSVSWYQQTPGQGLQFLFEYFSETQRNKGNFPGRFSGRQFSNSRSEMNVSTLELGDSALYLCASSGSLGGSDSPLHFGNGTRLTVT.

V is TRBV19 and J is TRBJ2-2; 8 bases are shared with TRBD1. The V and J ends lost 6 bases and 1 base, in that order; junction bases with no gene match: 4. CDR3 length equals 15 residues. Germline V gene data show CDR1 as LNHDA and CDR2 as SQIVND (reference sequence). CDR3 residues: CASRDDRGNTGELFF. The CDR3 DNA is TGTGCCAGTAGGGACGACAGGGGGAACACCGGGGAGCTGTTTTTT.

The V and J genes are TRBV5-1 and TRBJ2-3, with 8 bases identical to TRBD1. This CDR3 has 16 residues. J gave up 2 bases and V 0 bases, and 5 bases lay outside the gene matches. The germline V gene encodes CDR1 SGHRS and CDR2 YFSETQ. The CDR3 DNA sequence: TGCGCCAGCAGCTTGGGGGGACAGGCATACACAGATACGCAGTATTTT. Residues: CASSLGGQAYTDTQYF.

In this sample, this clone turned up once. This chain uses TRBV28 with TRBJ2-1, with 12 bases fitting TRBD2. Trimming removed 6 bases from V and 4 bases from J; junction bases left unmatched: 7. This CDR3 comprises 16 residues. Germline CDR1 and CDR2: MDHEN and SYDVKM. For the CDR3, the DNA is TGTGCCAGCAGGCCCTGGACTAGCGGGGTTTACAATGAGCAGTTCTTC. Translating it yields CASRPWTSGVYNEQFF.

J is TRBJ2-3 and V is TRBV5-1; D possibly uses TRBD1 or TRBD2 (5 bases each). V shed 1 base and J shed 5 bases, with 17 bases lying between them. This CDR3 has 16 amino acids. Germline V gives CDR1 SGHRS, CDR2 YFSETQ. The CDR3 sequence: CASSLSGGLQGDTQYF. CDR3 coding DNA: TGCGCCAGCAGCTTGTCTGGCGGGCTCCAGGGAGATACGCAGTATTTT.

This chain links TRBV6-5 with TRBJ2-1; 11 bases are a match to TRBD2. J gave up 15 bases and V 1 base, and 11 bases lay outside the gene matches. The CDR3 runs 15 residues. Germline V CDR1 and CDR2: MNHEY, SVGAGI. CDR3 bases: TGTGCCAGCAGTTACTGGGCTAGCGGGAGGTTCTCCCCGTTCTTC. It yields the protein CASSYWASGRFSPFF.

This clone was detected only once. V gene TRBV19 combines with J gene TRBJ1-3; D is possibly TRBD1 (5 bases). Trimming cost V 5 bases and J 2 bases, with 16 bases left between them. From germline, CDR1 is LNHDA and CDR2 SQIVND (reference sequence). This CDR3 region has 16 residues. The CDR3 protein is CASSSLRGPAGNTIYF. The CDR3 DNA follows: TGTGCCAGTAGTTCCCTACGGGGACCCGCTGGAAACACCATATATTTT.

This clone was found many times. This chain joins TRBV28 and TRBJ2-6; no clear D. In germline, CDR1 is MDHEN, CDR2 SYDVKM. The CDR3 is 16 residues long. Trimming pared 5 bases from V and 0 bases from J, leaving 11 bases between. CDR3 residues: CASSPSLGSGANVLTF. The CDR3 nucleotides are TGTGCCAGCAGTCCCTCTCTAGGCTCTGGGGCCAACGTCCTGACTTTC.

CDR3 coding DNA: TGTGCCAGCAGCCTATTGAGCGGGAGTGAGACCCAGTACTTC. Translating it yields CASSLLSGSETQYF. The chain joins TRBV7-8 to TRBJ2-5, with 8 bases matching TRBD2. Per the germline V gene, CDR1 is SGHVS and CDR2 is FQNEAQ. The CDR3 sequence is 14 residues long. The V segment lost 5 bases and the J segment 5 bases; nucleotides outside the gene matches: 7. The full variable domain, in which reference TRBV7-8 and TRBJ2-5 provide the parts outside the CDR3, is GAGVSQSPRYKVAKRGQDVALRCDPISGHVSLFWYQQALGQGPEFLTYFQNEAQLDKSGLPSDRFFAERPEGSVSTLKIQRTQQEDSAVYLCASSLLSGSETQYFGPGTRLLVL.

This chain uses TRBV6-1 with TRBJ1-4; weak D call: TRBD1 (6 bases). V shed 7 bases and J shed 6 bases, with 18 bases lying between them. Germline values: CDR1 MNHNS, CDR2 SASEGT. The CDR3 contains 15 residues. CDR3 in DNA: TGTGCCAGCACTCAACTCAGGGGATGGGATGAAAAACTGTTTTTT. Its protein is CASTQLRGWDEKLFF.

The rearrangement uses TRBV9 and TRBJ1-1; D may be TRBD1 (6 bases). CDR1 and CDR2 (germline): SGDLS, YYNGEE. V dropped 4 bases and J dropped 4 bases, with 17 bases sitting between them. The CDR3 consists of 15 residues. The CDR3 loop is CASSPRTAAGTEAFF. CDR3 nucleotides: TGTGCCAGCAGCCCAAGGACAGCCGCGGGCACTGAAGCTTTCTTT.

This clone has more than one count but fewer than ten. The rearrangement uses TRBV6-4 and TRBJ2-1; the match to TRBD2 covers 10 bases. After removal of 2 bases from V and 3 bases from J, the junction contained 1 base not matched to a gene. The length of the CDR3 is 15 residues. Per the germline V gene, CDR1 is MRHNA and CDR2 is SNTAGT. CDR3 protein: CASSDGTSDYNEQFF. CDR3 bases: TGTGCCAGCAGTGACGGGACTAGCGACTACAATGAGCAGTTCTTC.

This clone has only one observation. The chain links TRBV28 to TRBJ2-7, with D possibly being TRBD2 (5 bases). CDR1 and CDR2 from the germline V gene are MDHEN and SYDVKM. The CDR3 consists of 12 residues. Trimming removed 4 bases from V and 9 bases from J, with 13 bases in between. This CDR3 reads CASSSILVWQYF. The CDR3 nucleotides read TGTGCCAGCAGTTCCATACTAGTGTGGCAGTACTTC.

This sequence joins TRBV5-4 and TRBJ1-5; the D is unclear. The CDR3 runs to 15 residues. Germline assignment: CDR1 SGHNT and CDR2 YYREEE (reference sequence). The V gene lost 1 base and the J gene lost 5 bases, with 13 bases spanning the gap. Here the CDR3 DNA reads TGTGCCAGCAGCTTGTTTAGTTCAGGATATCAGCCCCAGCATTTT. Its translation is CASSLFSSGYQPQHF.

This chain connects TRBV6-6 to TRBJ2-7; tentative D call: TRBD1 (6 bases). The V gene's germline CDR1 is MNHNY and CDR2 SVGAGI (reference sequence). The CDR3 has 16 amino acids. The V gene lost 7 bases and the J gene lost 2 bases, with 21 bases spanning the gap. CDR3 amino acids: CASTPGPGTPPYEQYF. In nucleotides, the CDR3 is TGTGCCAGCACTCCCGGACCTGGGACACCCCCCTACGAGCAGTACTTC.

The V gene is TRBV28, the J gene TRBJ2-1, with TRBD2 matching over 12 bases. Germline CDR1 is MDHEN and CDR2 is SYDVKM. V lost 5 bases, J lost 7 bases, and 6 bases stayed unmatched. CDR3 length: 15 amino acids. CDR3 residues: CASSPLAGGSNEQFF. The CDR3 region has the DNA TGTGCCAGCAGTCCCCTAGCGGGAGGGTCAAATGAGCAGTTCTTC.

The chain links TRBV7-6 to TRBJ2-1, with 9 bases aligning to TRBD1. Looked up from germline, CDR1 is SGHVS and CDR2 is FNYEAQ. The trim removed 5 bases at V and 5 bases at J, leaving 7 bases unmatched. The CDR3 loop spans 15 amino acids. The CDR3 spells CASSLGTGNHNEQFF. The CDR3 nucleotides are TGTGCCAGCAGCCTGGGGACAGGGAACCACAATGAGCAGTTCTTC.

The V call is TRBV4-1, the J call TRBJ2-1; a weak D match, TRBD2 (6 bases). Trimming took 4 bases from V and 0 from J, leaving 16 bases between them. The CDR3 is 17 residues long. The germline gives CDR1 MGHRA, CDR2 YSYEKL. The CDR3 DNA reads TGCGCCAGCAGCCGAAACCTAGCGCCCAGCTCCTACAATGAGCAGTTCTTC. It translates to CASSRNLAPSSYNEQFF.

For the CDR3, the DNA is TGCGCCAGCAGCCCTCTAGCGGGAGTAAATGCCGGGGAGCTGTTTTTT. Protein product: CASSPLAGVNAGELFF. The genes are TRBV4-1 and TRBJ2-2; TRBD2 matches at 10 bases. The CDR3 has 16 amino acids. The V gene end was trimmed by 4 bases and the J gene end by 6 bases; junction bases not matched to a gene: 8. The germline V gene encodes CDR1 MGHRA and CDR2 YSYEKL.

On this clone: At one end, the junction sequence differs from germline, possibly due to a read error. The J gene is TRBJ1-2, the V gene TRBV6-6, with D possibly matching TRBD1 (6 bases). The germline V gene has CDR1 MNHNY and CDR2 SVGAGI (reference sequence). The CDR3 sequence is 13 residues long. CDR3 DNA: TGTGCCATCAGTTCGGACAGAAACTATGGCTACACCTTC. This translates into CAISSDRNYGYTF.

This clone has a count of ten or more. CDR3 sequence reads: CAISDPSASGSGEQFF. Written as DNA, the CDR3 is TGTGCCATCAGCGACCCCAGTGCTAGCGGGAGTGGTGAGCAGTTCTTC. The genes are TRBV10-3 and TRBJ2-1; 10 nucleotides line up with TRBD2. CDR1 is ENHRY and CDR2 is SYGVKD in the germline V gene. V lost 6 bases, J lost 9 bases, and 14 bases stayed unmatched. The CDR3 covers 16 residues.

With regard to this clone: Other DNA sequences in this sample translate to the same CDR3. The V call is TRBV29-1, the J call TRBJ2-1; D possibly corresponds to TRBD2 (7 bases). Trimming shortened V by 4 bases and J by 4 bases, and 14 bases separated the two germline ends. This CDR3 contains 14 residues. Germline CDR1 reads SQVTM; CDR2 reads ANQGSEA. The CDR3 loop is CSVAVGGRYNEQFF. The DNA for the CDR3 is TGCAGCGTTGCCGTGGGGGGGCGATACAATGAGCAGTTCTTC.

The chain uses TRBV20-1 and TRBJ2-1; the D gene is possibly TRBD2 (5 bases). The CDR3 extends over 11 amino acids. V lost 1 base to trimming and J lost 9 bases, with 7 bases between them. In germline, CDR1 is DFQATT, CDR2 SNEGSKA (reference sequence). Here the CDR3 DNA reads TGCAGTGCTAGAGGAGGGCGTGAGCAGTTCTTC. As protein: CSARGGREQFF.

The CDR3 spells CAWRTGRLSYNSPLHF. The CDR3 coding sequence is TGTGCCTGGCGGACAGGGAGGTTATCCTATAATTCACCCCTCCACTTT. V usage is TRBV30 and J usage is TRBJ1-6; TRBD1 agrees at 8 bases. The CDR3 is 16 residues long. Germline lookup yields CDR1 GTSNPN and CDR2 SVGIG (reference sequence). The V segment lost 5 bases and the J segment 1 base; nucleotides outside the gene matches: 7.

This chain joins TRBV30 and TRBJ1-3; D remains unclear. V lost 2 bases and J 0 bases, leaving 11 bases between the germline ends. Germline loops: CDR1 GTSNPN, CDR2 SVGIG (reference sequence). This CDR3 has 15 amino acids. The CDR3 nucleotides read TGTGCCTGGAGTACGGGGATAATCTCTGGAAACACCATATATTTT. Its protein is CAWSTGIISGNTIYF. Supplemented by reference TRBV30 and TRBJ1-3, the full variable domain reads SQTIHQWPATLVQPVGSPLSLECTVEGTSNPNLYWYRQAAGRGLQLLFYSVGIGQISSEVPQNLSASRPQDRQFILSSKKLLLSDSGFYLCAWSTGIISGNTIYFGEGSWLTVV.

The chain links TRBV5-6 to TRBJ2-2; TRBD2 matches at 8 bases. V lost 3 bases and J lost 7; bases outside the gene matches: 14. Per the germline V gene, CDR1 is SGHDT and CDR2 is YYEEEE. The CDR3 has 17 amino acids. CDR3: CASSSAPSGSPDGELFF. The CDR3 nucleotides are TGTGCCAGCAGCTCCGCCCCCAGCGGGAGTCCGGACGGGGAGCTGTTTTTT.